The 7 T cell receptor beta chains reported below all come from one sample, sequenced in a study of shared clonotypes between healthy human individuals. The data were produced by immunoSEQ multiplex PCR, yet TCRdb's version contains in-frame clones alone and is incomplete. The data show about 1.1 million clones, with roughly 80% seen just once and almost 0.9% held by the top ten. The specimen sequenced was memory CD4+ T cells from PBMCs. Subset specified: CD45RA-negative fraction. These receptors were obtained from a man aged 18 to 30 in good health. Some clones in this sample may be carry-over from other donors' samples.

The J gene is TRBJ1-1, the V gene TRBV6-1, with TRBD1 matching over 8 bases. The length of the CDR3 is 13 residues. Germline loops: CDR1 MNHNS, CDR2 SASEGT. The V and J ends lost 5 bases and 5 bases, in that order; junction bases with no gene match: 4. This CDR3 reads CASSLTGGTEAFF. The CDR3 DNA follows: TGTGCCAGCAGTTTAACAGGGGGAACTGAAGCTTTCTTT.

The chain uses TRBV27 and TRBJ2-7, with 15 bases matching TRBD2. The CDR3 has 14 amino acids. CDR1 is MNHEY, CDR2 SMNVEV, per germline (reference sequence). J lost 10 bases, V lost 5 bases, and 6 bases had no gene match. The DNA for the CDR3 is TGTGCCAGCAGTGACGGGACTAGCGGGAGGAGTCAGTACTTC. Translation: CASSDGTSGRSQYF.

This clone has just a few counts. V and J are TRBV5-1 and TRBJ2-5, with 12 bases aligning to TRBD1. The trim removed 1 base at V and 5 bases at J, leaving 6 bases unmatched. The germline gives CDR1 SGHRS, CDR2 YFSETQ. CDR3 length: 16 amino acids. The CDR3 DNA is TGCGCCAGCAGCTTGAGGGGACAGGGGGCGCGGGAGACCCAGTACTTC. Translation: CASSLRGQGARETQYF.

The genes are TRBV4-1 and TRBJ2-1; D might be TRBD2 (6 bases). Germline V gene lookup returns CDR1 MGHRA and CDR2 YSYEKL. The CDR3 contains 15 residues. Trimming left V 2 bases short and J 0 bases short, with 8 bases between. The CDR3 coding sequence is TGCGCCAGCAGCCAATCGCGGGACTCCTACAATGAGCAGTTCTTC. This encodes CASSQSRDSYNEQFF.

The chain is built from TRBV7-2 and TRBJ2-6; D is perhaps TRBD1 (5 bases). V was pared by 1 base and J by 2 bases, with 6 bases between. The CDR3 loop spans 15 amino acids. CDR1 and CDR2 from the germline V gene are SGHTA and FQGNSA. The CDR3 DNA sequence: TGTGCCAGCAGCTTAGGCAGGGCTGGGGCCAACGTCCTGACTTTC. Translating gives CASSLGRAGANVLTF.

In nucleotides, the CDR3 is TGTGCCAGCTCATCCCGGGACAGTCTCTCCTACGAGCAGTACTTC. It translates to CASSSRDSLSYEQYF. V is TRBV18 and J is TRBJ2-7, with TRBD1 matching 7 bases. The CDR3 extends over 15 amino acids. Germline CDR1 reads KGHSH; CDR2 reads LQKENI. With V trimmed by 5 bases and J by 0 bases, 7 bases remained unmatched.

The chain joins TRBV6-5 to TRBJ1-5; no reliable D call. This CDR3 has 15 amino acids. CDR1 and CDR2 from the germline V gene are MNHEY and SVGAGI. With 2 bases removed from V and 0 bases from J, the gap between germline ends came to 8 bases. As DNA, the CDR3 is TGTGCCAGCAGTTACCGGACGGTTAGCAATCAGCCCCAGCATTTT. It codes for CASSYRTVSNQPQHF.